A single sample is the source of the 26 T cell receptor beta chains below, sequenced in a study of T cell repertoires in cytomegalovirus infection. These receptors' targets are unknown. TCRdb fed the reads into MiXCR, producing one record per CDR3 protein. Of 650,000 to 850,000 distinct CDR3 sequences listed, 29% were seen once; the top ten hold around 13%. The sequencing here drew on cultured CD8+ T cells from PBMCs, taken from culture after CMV antigen stimulation. The receptors originated from a human donor in good health (CMV status not recorded). Some clones in this sample may be carry-over from other donors' samples.

There are a few counts of this clonotype. The chain is built from TRBV19 and TRBJ1-6; 9 bases fit TRBD1. The CDR3 length is 15 residues. Germline V gene lookup returns CDR1 LNHDA and CDR2 SQIVND (reference sequence). J was trimmed by 8 bases and V by 7 bases; bases with no gene match: 9. The CDR3 region has the DNA TGTGCCAGTATTCCGTGGACAGGGGAAGATTCACCCCTCCACTTT. Translation: CASIPWTGEDSPLHF.

The CDR3 region is CATSELREGTDVYGYTF. Here the CDR3 DNA reads TGTGCCACCAGTGAGTTGAGGGAAGGGACAGACGTCTATGGCTACACCTTC. The chain carries TRBV24-1 and TRBJ1-2; TRBD1 agrees at 7 bases. Unmatched junction bases numbered 14, after V lost 4 bases and J lost 4 bases. Germline-derived CDR1 and CDR2 are KGHDR and SFDVKD. The CDR3 extends over 17 amino acids.

This clonotype was picked up a small number of times. This rearrangement joins TRBV4-1 to TRBJ2-1; D uncertain. Germline V gene sequence: CDR1 MGHRA, CDR2 YSYEKL. The length of the CDR3 is 14 residues. Trimming left V 4 bases short and J 7 bases short, with 14 bases between. This chain's CDR3 is CASSPSLGANEQFF. The CDR3 DNA is TGCGCCAGCAGCCCTTCCCTGGGCGCAAATGAGCAGTTCTTC.

This clonotype has only a few counts. The chain uses TRBV6-6 and TRBJ1-2, with D possibly matching TRBD1 (6 bases). The CDR3 runs to 13 residues. Germline CDR1 is MNHNY and CDR2 is SVGAGI (reference sequence). Trimming left V 7 bases short and J 6 bases short, with 15 bases between. The CDR3, as DNA: TGTGCCAGCAATGGGGGGGCGATCGATGGCTACACCTTC. Encoded protein: CASNGGAIDGYTF.

At least ten counts were recorded for this clonotype. The chain combines TRBV7-2 with TRBJ2-5; TRBD1 is a possible D gene (6 bases). Trimming left V 1 base short and J 6 bases short, with 15 bases between. The CDR3 contains 15 residues. Germline CDR1 is SGHTA and CDR2 is FQGNSA. CDR3 loop: CASSLDRVNSKTQYF. The CDR3 bases are TGTGCCAGCAGCTTAGACAGGGTCAACTCAAAGACCCAGTACTTC.

This clonotype was seen a few times. The chain joins TRBV27 to TRBJ1-1; a weak D match, TRBD1 (5 bases). The CDR3 totals 12 residues. Germline CDR1 MNHEY, CDR2 SMNVEV (reference sequence). V gave up 5 bases and J gave up 7 bases, with 11 bases separating them. CDR3 in amino acids: CASSGAADEAFF. The CDR3 DNA is TGTGCCAGCAGTGGGGCTGCCGATGAAGCTTTCTTT.

At least ten counts were recorded for this clonotype. The chain joins TRBV28 to TRBJ2-2; 9 bases are a match to TRBD1. From germline, CDR1 is MDHEN and CDR2 SYDVKM. The CDR3 covers 15 residues. Losses at the gene ends were 7 bases for V and 1 base for J; bases not matched to a gene: 4. The CDR3 region is CASNGQGRNTGELFF. In DNA, the CDR3 is TGTGCCAGCAATGGACAGGGGCGGAACACCGGGGAGCTGTTTTTT.

The CDR3 here is CASSQDWRVKATEAFF. In DNA form, the CDR3 reads TGTGCCAGCAGCCAAGATTGGAGGGTCAAGGCCACTGAAGCTTTCTTT. The V and J genes are TRBV14 and TRBJ1-1, with no clear D. The germline V gene has CDR1 SGHDN and CDR2 FVKESK. Trimming removed 0 bases at V and 4 bases at J, with 15 bases between. This CDR3 has 16 amino acids.

This chain joins TRBV27 and TRBJ2-3; no reliable D call. CDR3 length equals 15 residues. Germline V gene data show CDR1 as MNHEY and CDR2 as SMNVEV (reference sequence). The ends were cut back, 8 bases at V and 0 bases at J, with 15 bases in the middle. The CDR3 sequence: CASHPLGTSTDTQYF. The DNA for the CDR3 is TGTGCCAGCCACCCTTTAGGCACTAGCACAGATACGCAGTATTTT.

The V gene is TRBV2, the J gene TRBJ2-2; TRBD1 matches at 7 bases. J gave up 7 bases and V 10 bases, and 9 bases lay outside the gene matches. There are 13 residues in the CDR3. Germline V gene data show CDR1 as SNHLY and CDR2 as FYNNEI. As DNA, the CDR3 is TGTGCCACACTAACGACAGGGAACGGGGAGCTGTTTTTT. Translating it yields CATLTTGNGELFF.

The rearrangement uses TRBV12-3 or TRBV12-4 and TRBJ1-1, with D unclear. This CDR3 comprises 13 residues. Between the trimmed V and J ends, which lost 8 bases and 1 base, there was a span of 11 bases. The CDR3 sequence: CASSDSENTEAFF. The CDR3 bases are TGTGCCAGCTCGGACTCTGAGAACACTGAAGCTTTCTTT.

This clonotype was found many times. The gene calls are TRBV7-8 and TRBJ2-2; weak D call: TRBD2 (7 bases). The germline V and J ends were trimmed by 3 bases and 0 bases, with 35 bases remaining between them. This CDR3 contains 24 residues. Germline CDR1 is SGHVS and CDR2 is FQNEAQ. CDR3 nucleotides: TGTGCCAGCAGCTTTGTATTAAGGCAGGGAAAAACACCGGGGGGACACGCGAACACCGGGGAGCTGTTTTTT. Protein sequence: CASSFVLRQGKTPGGHANTGELFF.

The genes are TRBV7-9 and TRBJ1-6, with a tentative D call TRBD1 (5 bases). V shed 4 bases and J shed 8 bases, with 15 bases lying between them. This CDR3 comprises 15 residues. Germline V gene sequence: CDR1 SEHNR, CDR2 FQNEAQ (reference sequence). The CDR3 here is CASSSQGPGDSPLHF. The CDR3 DNA reads as TGTGCCAGCAGCTCGCAGGGTCCTGGGGATTCACCCCTCCACTTT.

As to this clonotype: The CDR3 carries no conserved terminal phenylalanine or tryptophan, so it likely arises from a read error. The chain employs TRBV4-1 and TRBJ2-1; D is perhaps TRBD2 (5 bases). The CDR3 is 12 residues long. The ends were cut back, 1 base at V and 7 bases at J, with 5 bases in the middle. The V gene's germline CDR1 is MGHRA and CDR2 YSYEKL. CDR3 residues: CASSQGLNEQFS. As DNA, the CDR3 is TGCGCCAGCAGCCAAGGACTAAATGAGCAGTTCTCC.

The chain has TRBV27 and TRBJ1-2; 7 bases fit TRBD1. CDR3 size: 14 residues. The germline V gene has CDR1 MNHEY and CDR2 SMNVEV (reference sequence). V was clipped by 4 bases and J by 4 bases; unmatched bases: 6. The CDR3 protein is CASSSQGDSYGYTF. DNA of the CDR3: TGTGCCAGCAGTTCCCAGGGGGACTCCTATGGCTACACCTTC.

J is TRBJ1-2 and V is TRBV6-1; 7 nucleotides agree with TRBD1. J was trimmed by 7 bases and V by 4 bases; bases with no gene match: 12. Per the germline V gene, CDR1 is MNHNS and CDR2 is SASEGT. This CDR3 region has 15 residues. DNA for the CDR3: TGTGCCAGCAGTGTCCCAGGGGGGATCAGGGCTGGCTACACCTTC. Its protein is CASSVPGGIRAGYTF.

This clonotype was seen at least ten times. This chain joins TRBV7-8 and TRBJ2-1; a weak D match, TRBD2 (7 bases). The V and J ends lost 1 base and 12 bases respectively, with 16 bases between them. The CDR3 loop spans 14 amino acids. Per germline, CDR1 SGHVS and CDR2 FQNEAQ. CDR3 sequence: CASSLGGNRGGQFF. In DNA form, the CDR3 reads TGTGCCAGCAGCTTAGGAGGAAATAGGGGGGGGCAGTTCTTC.

The rearrangement uses TRBV27 and TRBJ2-7; TRBD1 aligns across 10 bases. The CDR3 runs to 14 residues. The germline CDR1 and CDR2 sequences are MNHEY and SMNVEV (reference sequence). The V gene end was trimmed by 7 bases and the J gene end by 4 bases; junction bases not matched to a gene: 7. In nucleotides, the CDR3 is TGTGCCAGCAAGTGGGACAGGGGAGTTTACGAGCAGTACTTC. As protein: CASKWDRGVYEQYF.

The chain carries TRBV11-2 and TRBJ2-3; D is uncertain. Germline assignment: CDR1 SGHAT and CDR2 FQNNGV. The germline V and J ends were trimmed by 4 bases and 2 bases, with 10 bases remaining between them. There are 14 residues in the CDR3. CDR3 protein: CASSSDPNTDTQYF. In DNA form, the CDR3 reads TGTGCCAGCAGCTCCGATCCGAACACAGATACGCAGTATTTT.

In its sample, this clonotype was seen many times. The chain is built from TRBV2 and TRBJ1-2; D is unresolved. Per germline, CDR1 SNHLY and CDR2 FYNNEI. The CDR3 consists of 14 residues. Trimming pared 7 bases from V and 2 bases from J, leaving 14 bases between. The CDR3 DNA follows: TGTGCCAGCAACTCATATGGGCAAAACTATGGCTACACCTTC. Protein product: CASNSYGQNYGYTF. Full variable domain (remainder filled in from reference TRBV2 and TRBJ1-2): EPEVTQTPSHQVTQMGQEVILRCVPISNHLYFYWYRQILGQKVEFLVSFYNNEISEKSEIFDDQFSVERPDGSNFTLKIRSTKLEDSAMYFCASNSYGQNYGYTFGSGTRLTVV.

The rearrangement links TRBV7-8 to TRBJ2-1; 10 nucleotides agree with TRBD1. The V gene end was trimmed by 5 bases and the J gene end by 4 bases; junction bases not matched to a gene: 8. The CDR3 length is 16 residues. Germline assignment: CDR1 SGHVS and CDR2 FQNEAQ. The CDR3 sequence is CASSQTTGGAYNEQFF. The CDR3 bases are TGTGCCAGCAGCCAAACGACAGGGGGCGCGTACAATGAGCAGTTCTTC.

This clonotype was seen more than once but under ten times. The V call is TRBV6-1, the J call TRBJ2-7; 7 bases line up with TRBD1. Trimming removed 4 bases from V and 2 bases from J; junction bases left unmatched: 2. CDR3 length: 13 amino acids. Looked up from germline, CDR1 is MNHNS and CDR2 is SASEGT. CDR3 in DNA: TGTGCCAGCAGTGTTGACAGGGCCTACGAGCAGTACGTC. Translating it yields CASSVDRAYEQYV.

The chain has TRBV6-1 and TRBJ1-1, with a weak D call TRBD1 (5 bases). Per germline, CDR1 MNHNS and CDR2 SASEGT. This CDR3 is built from 14 residues. Here the CDR3 reads CTNGRDLLNTEAFF. DNA for the CDR3: TGTACCAACGGGAGGGACCTATTGAACACTGAAGCTTTCTTT.

This clonotype was observed a few times. The rearrangement links TRBV6-5 to TRBJ2-1, with TRBD2 matching 10 bases. With 5 bases clipped from V and 4 bases from J, the junction kept 5 bases outside the gene matches. CDR3 length: 15 amino acids. The germline V gene encodes CDR1 MNHEY and CDR2 SVGAGI. The CDR3 spells CASSKGLAAYNEQFF. DNA of the CDR3: TGTGCCAGCAGTAAAGGACTAGCGGCTTACAATGAGCAGTTCTTC.

The chain has TRBV4-1 and TRBJ2-7; the D is unclear. This CDR3 has 13 residues. CDR1 is MGHRA, CDR2 YSYEKL, per germline. Trimming stripped 2 bases from V and 6 bases from J, with 11 bases between. CDR3: CASSQPFGREQYF. The CDR3 DNA sequence: TGCGCCAGCAGCCAACCTTTCGGTCGCGAGCAGTACTTC.

The gene calls are TRBV6-1 and TRBJ2-1; TRBD2 matches at 10 bases. V dropped 5 bases and J dropped 4; count of bases not matched to a gene: 5. The germline V gene encodes CDR1 MNHNS and CDR2 SASEGT. This CDR3 region has 15 residues. In nucleotides, the CDR3 is TGTGCCAGCAGTACTGGGACTAGCGAGTACAATGAGCAGTTCTTC. It codes for CASSTGTSEYNEQFF.